The 28 T cell receptor beta chains below were found in one sample sequenced in a study of blood T cell repertoires in COVID-19. The assay was immunoSEQ multiplex PCR, and TCRdb's table has in-frame clones only and misses some. The sample carries about 160,000 clones, approximately 87% recorded once. The sample was peripheral blood. The receptor set was obtained from a man older than 75 with acute or convalescent COVID-19.

The genes are TRBV19 and TRBJ2-1, with unresolved D. This CDR3 is built from 13 residues. The V gene's germline CDR1 is LNHDA and CDR2 SQIVND (reference sequence). Trimming cost V 3 bases and J 4 bases, with 7 bases left between them. The CDR3 sequence is CASSIALYNEQFF. CDR3 in DNA: TGTGCCAGTAGTATCGCCCTATACAATGAGCAGTTCTTC.

The chain carries TRBV7-9 and TRBJ2-1, with D maybe TRBD2 (5 bases). With 4 bases removed from V and 4 bases from J, the gap between germline ends came to 14 bases. CDR1 is SEHNR, CDR2 FQNEAQ, per germline (reference sequence). CDR3 length equals 15 residues. Here the CDR3 reads CASSYRVALYNEQFF. For the CDR3, the DNA is TGTGCCAGCAGCTACCGAGTAGCGTTATACAATGAGCAGTTCTTC.

This clone was detected ten times or more. The chain combines TRBV11-2 with TRBJ1-2; TRBD1 might be the D (5 bases). Looked up from germline, CDR1 is SGHAT and CDR2 is FQNNGV. The CDR3 extends over 15 amino acids. Between the trimmed V and J ends, which lost 1 base and 3 bases, there was a span of 12 bases. The CDR3 reads CASSLVAGWDYGYTF. The DNA for the CDR3 is TGTGCCAGCAGCTTAGTGGCAGGGTGGGACTATGGCTACACCTTC.

This chain links TRBV5-1 with TRBJ2-1; the match to TRBD2 covers 9 bases. Germline V gene sequence: CDR1 SGHRS, CDR2 YFSETQ. CDR3 length equals 15 residues. J was trimmed by 5 bases and V by 5 bases; bases with no gene match: 8. The CDR3 region is CASRQGLAVNNEQFF. The CDR3 coding sequence is TGCGCCAGCAGGCAGGGACTAGCCGTAAACAATGAGCAGTTCTTC.

The chain uses TRBV18 and TRBJ1-1, with 10 bases aligning to TRBD1. Germline V gives CDR1 KGHSH, CDR2 LQKENI. This CDR3 spans 17 amino acids. The junction had 10 bases not matched to a gene; V was cut back by 1 base and J by 5 bases. CDR3 coding DNA: TGTGCCAGCTCACCACAGGGGACAGGGGTTGGTGGGACTGAAGCTTTCTTT. Amino acid sequence: CASSPQGTGVGGTEAFF.

The V call is TRBV5-1, the J call TRBJ2-1; no definite D call. The germline gives CDR1 SGHRS, CDR2 YFSETQ. Trimming stripped 3 bases from V and 6 bases from J, with 10 bases between. This CDR3 spans 13 amino acids. The DNA for the CDR3 is TGCGCCAGCAGCTCGAGAGGTATCAATGAGCAGTTCTTC. It is translated as CASSSRGINEQFF.

The CDR3 DNA is TGCGCCAGCAGCCAAGATAGGAACAGCCCTAATTCACCCCTCCACTTT. It specifies CASSQDRNSPNSPLHF. The chain couples TRBV4-1 to TRBJ1-6; D call uncertain. The V end lost 0 bases, the J end lost 6 bases, and 12 bases lay between the germline ends. CDR1 and CDR2 (germline): MGHRA, YSYEKL. The CDR3 has 16 residues.

The DNA of the CDR3 is TGTGCCAGCAGTTCGCCAGGGGTAAGGCAGACCCAGTACTTC. Translated: CASSSPGVRQTQYF. V and J are TRBV6-5 and TRBJ2-5, with D possibly matching TRBD1 (6 bases). The germline CDR1 and CDR2 sequences are MNHEY and SVGAGI. The CDR3 sequence is 14 residues long. V was cut by 4 bases and J by 6 bases, with 15 bases left in between.

V and J are TRBV2 and TRBJ2-7, with 11 nucleotides matching TRBD2. Germline lookup yields CDR1 SNHLY and CDR2 FYNNEI. This CDR3 spans 15 amino acids. After removal of 6 bases from V and 0 bases from J, the junction contained 4 bases not matched to a gene. CDR3 sequence: CASRGGTSGSYEQYF. The CDR3 DNA is TGTGCCAGCAGAGGGGGGACTAGCGGCTCCTACGAGCAGTACTTC.

This sequence joins TRBV5-1 and TRBJ2-4; TRBD2 agrees at 9 bases. After removal of 1 base from V and 6 bases from J, the junction contained 11 bases not matched to a gene. The CDR3 runs 17 residues. Germline V lookup: CDR1 SGHRS, CDR2 YFSETQ. The CDR3 spells CASSLTASGDRVNIQYF. CDR3 nucleotide sequence: TGCGCCAGCAGCTTGACGGCTAGCGGGGATAGAGTAAACATTCAGTACTTC.

J is TRBJ2-1 and V is TRBV30, with D perhaps TRBD1 (7 bases). The CDR3 sequence is 13 residues long. V dropped 3 bases and J dropped 10 bases, with 16 bases sitting between them. Looked up from germline, CDR1 is GTSNPN and CDR2 is SVGIG (reference sequence). In DNA form, the CDR3 reads TGTGCCTGGAGCCACTTCGGGGGACAGGAGCAGTTCTTC. This gives the protein CAWSHFGGQEQFF.

The genes are TRBV10-3 and TRBJ2-3, with 8 bases that match TRBD2. The CDR3 is 14 residues long. Germline trimming cut 7 bases from V and 5 bases from J; bases unmatched to any gene: 8. Germline CDR1 ENHRY, CDR2 SYGVKD. The CDR3 reads CAINRAGVGDTQYF. The CDR3 DNA reads TGTGCCATCAACCGAGCGGGGGTGGGAGATACGCAGTATTTT.

This chain links TRBV18 with TRBJ1-2; 9 bases agree with TRBD1. This CDR3 contains 13 residues. The trim removed 4 bases at V and 8 bases at J, leaving 5 bases unmatched. Looked up from germline, CDR1 is KGHSH and CDR2 is LQKENI. The CDR3 DNA reads as TGTGCCAGCTCACGGACAGGGGAGTCGGGCTACACCTTC. It translates to CASSRTGESGYTF.

The chain uses TRBV18 and TRBJ2-7, with 8 bases aligning to TRBD1. J was trimmed by 4 bases and V by 3 bases; bases with no gene match: 17. This CDR3 region has 18 residues. Per the germline V gene, CDR1 is KGHSH and CDR2 is LQKENI. CDR3 sequence reads: CASSPERTGIIGTYEQYF. CDR3 nucleotide sequence: TGTGCCAGCTCACCTGAACGGACAGGGATCATCGGAACTTACGAGCAGTACTTC.

CDR3 DNA sequence: TGCGCCAGCAGCTCCCGGGACAGAAACACAGATACGCAGTATTTT. This codes for CASSSRDRNTDTQYF. The V gene is TRBV5-1, the J gene TRBJ2-3; 7 bases fit TRBD1. The CDR3 consists of 15 residues. J gave up 2 bases and V 3 bases, and 6 bases lay outside the gene matches. In germline, CDR1 is SGHRS, CDR2 YFSETQ. Complete variable domain (other parts from reference TRBV5-1 and TRBJ2-3): KAGVTQTPRYLIKTRGQQVTLSCSPISGHRSVSWYQQTPGQGLQFLFEYFSETQRNKGNFPGRFSGRQFSNSRSEMNVSTLELGDSALYLCASSSRDRNTDTQYFGPGTRLTVL.

The chain joins TRBV6-2 or TRBV6-3 to TRBJ2-6; 9 bases align to TRBD1. Germline CDR1 and CDR2: MNHEY and SVGEGT. The V gene end was trimmed by 3 bases and the J gene end by 4 bases; junction bases not matched to a gene: 4. The CDR3 totals 16 residues. The CDR3 loop reads CASSYLQGAGANVLTF. DNA of the CDR3: TGTGCCAGCAGTTATTTACAGGGGGCCGGGGCCAACGTCCTGACTTTC.

The chain joins TRBV10-3 to TRBJ1-5, with 10 bases lining up with TRBD1. Per germline, CDR1 ENHRY and CDR2 SYGVKD. The CDR3 runs to 15 residues. After removal of 11 bases from V and 0 bases from J, the junction contained 7 bases not matched to a gene. CDR3 sequence (DNA): TGTGCCGTGCGGGGGGACAGGGGTAGCAATCAGCCCCAGCATTTT. Its protein is CAVRGDRGSNQPQHF.

The rearrangement uses TRBV7-9 and TRBJ2-1; 8 bases agree with TRBD2. The CDR3 is 16 residues long. The ends lost 4 bases at V and 3 bases at J; junction bases unmatched: 8. Germline assignment: CDR1 SEHNR and CDR2 FQNEAQ (reference sequence). The CDR3 loop is CASSSLSGGSYNEQFF. The CDR3, as DNA: TGTGCCAGCAGCTCATTGAGCGGGGGAAGCTACAATGAGCAGTTCTTC.

The table lists this clone with a few counts. CDR3 sequence (DNA): TGCGCCAGCAGTCCCGGGACAGGCAACACCGGGGAGCTGTTTTTT. As protein: CASSPGTGNTGELFF. J is TRBJ2-2 and V is TRBV10-1, with 8 positions matching TRBD1. Germline V gene lookup returns CDR1 WNHNN and CDR2 SYGVQD (reference sequence). Trimming cost V 5 bases and J 2 bases; bases outside gene matches: 4. The CDR3 is 15 residues long.

This rearrangement joins TRBV5-6 to TRBJ2-7; 10 bases match TRBD2. Germline V CDR1 and CDR2: SGHDT, YYEEEE. V trimming: 0 bases; J trimming: 3 bases; junction bases outside the gene matches: 3. This CDR3 has 15 amino acids. CDR3 DNA sequence: TGTGCCAGCAGCTTGGTTACTAGCGGGGTCTACGAGCAGTACTTC. It is translated as CASSLVTSGVYEQYF.

The chain has TRBV15 and TRBJ1-2, with a weak D call TRBD1 (6 bases). There are 12 residues in the CDR3. Trimming took off 2 bases at V and 8 bases at J, with 9 bases between the two ends. Per germline, CDR1 LNHNV and CDR2 YYDKDF (reference sequence). The CDR3 loop reads CATSRQGFGYTF. The CDR3 nucleotides are TGTGCCACCAGCAGACAGGGGTTCGGCTACACCTTC.

The chain employs TRBV30 and TRBJ2-1, with 7 bases identical to TRBD2. Trimming cost V 7 bases and J 4 bases; bases outside gene matches: 10. The CDR3 covers 14 residues. Germline CDR1 is GTSNPN and CDR2 is SVGIG (reference sequence). The CDR3 DNA reads as TGTGCCTCCCACCGGAGCGGGACTTACAATGAGCAGTTCTTC. It yields the protein CASHRSGTYNEQFF.

The chain links TRBV5-1 to TRBJ2-6; possible D gene TRBD1, 5 bases. CDR1 is SGHRS, CDR2 YFSETQ, per germline. The CDR3 loop spans 15 amino acids. Trimming took 0 bases from V and 2 from J, leaving 6 bases between them. CDR3 nucleotides: TGCGCCAGCAGCTTGGGACAGCCTGGGGCCAACGTCCTGACTTTC. This gives the protein CASSLGQPGANVLTF.

This clone appeared once. The chain recombines TRBV6-2 or TRBV6-3 with TRBJ2-7; 7 bases are a match to TRBD1. V lost 3 bases and J lost 3; bases outside the gene matches: 5. Germline V gene data show CDR1 as MNHEY and CDR2 as SVGEGT. CDR3 length: 14 amino acids. The CDR3 DNA reads as TGTGCCAGCAGTTATAAGGCAGGGGGCTACGAGCAGTACTTC. This encodes CASSYKAGGYEQYF.

This chain links TRBV10-2 with TRBJ1-1; TRBD1 aligns across 7 bases. The CDR3 runs 16 residues. Losses at the gene ends were 10 bases for V and 1 base for J; bases not matched to a gene: 15. Germline values: CDR1 WSHSY, CDR2 SAAADI. CDR3 in amino acids: CAIRAGQATANTEAFF. The DNA for the CDR3 is TGCGCCATCAGAGCTGGACAGGCGACGGCGAACACTGAAGCTTTCTTT.

The gene calls are TRBV20-1 and TRBJ2-5, with D perhaps TRBD1 (6 bases). The CDR3 spans 12 residues. Germline CDR1 reads DFQATT; CDR2 reads SNEGSKA (reference sequence). Deletions cut 3 bases from V and 3 bases from J, with 8 bases between. CDR3 nucleotide sequence: TGCAGTGCTAGTTACAGGGAAGAGACCCAGTACTTC. Translated, it gives CSASYREETQYF.

As for this clone: Other DNA variants within this sample encode the same CDR3. This chain's CDR3 is CASSTGRGVYGYTF. CDR3 DNA sequence: TGTGCCAGCTCTACTGGGAGAGGTGTCTATGGCTACACCTTC. This sequence joins TRBV5-6 and TRBJ1-2; D is unclear. This CDR3 region has 14 residues. With 7 bases removed from V and 4 bases from J, the gap between germline ends came to 17 bases. Germline V gives CDR1 SGHDT, CDR2 YYEEEE.

The chain uses TRBV28 and TRBJ2-7; 8 bases are shared with TRBD2. This CDR3 is built from 13 residues. After removal of 2 bases from V and 3 bases from J, the junction contained 0 bases not matched to a gene. Germline-derived CDR1 and CDR2 are MDHEN and SYDVKM. CDR3 loop: CASSLGTSYEQYF. CDR3 sequence (DNA): TGTGCCAGCAGTTTAGGGACTAGCTACGAGCAGTACTTC.